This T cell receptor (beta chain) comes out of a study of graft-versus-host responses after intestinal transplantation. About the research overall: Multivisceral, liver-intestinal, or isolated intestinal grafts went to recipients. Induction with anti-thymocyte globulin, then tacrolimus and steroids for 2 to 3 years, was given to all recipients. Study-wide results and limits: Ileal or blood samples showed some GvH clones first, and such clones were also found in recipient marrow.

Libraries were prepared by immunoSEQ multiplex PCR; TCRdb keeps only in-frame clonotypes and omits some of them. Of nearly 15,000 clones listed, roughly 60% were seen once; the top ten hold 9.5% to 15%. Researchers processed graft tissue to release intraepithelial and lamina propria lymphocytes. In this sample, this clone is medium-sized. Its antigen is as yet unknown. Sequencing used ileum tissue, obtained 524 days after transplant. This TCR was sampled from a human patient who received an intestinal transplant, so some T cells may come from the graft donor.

CDR3 in DNA: TGTGCCAGCAGCTTGGAGTACTATGGCTACACCTTC. Its translation: CASSLEYYGYTF. The rearrangement links TRBV11-2 to TRBJ1-2; D remains ambiguous. CDR1 is SGHAT and CDR2 is FQNNGV in the germline V gene. V lost 3 bases and J lost 3, with 5 bases in between. The length of the CDR3 is 12 residues. Full variable domain (missing parts from reference TRBV11-2 and TRBJ1-2): EAGVAQSPRYKIIEKRQSVAFWCNPISGHATLYWYQQILGQGPKLLIQFQNNGVVDDSQLPKDRFSAERLKGVDSTLKIQPAKLEDSAVYLCASSLEYYGYTFGSGTRLTVV.